This T cell receptor (beta chain) was obtained from a study of spatial heterogeneity in lung cancer. Each TCR cDNA molecule carried a unique molecular identifier. TCRdb reprocessed the 5' RACE reads via MiXCR and lists one record per CDR3 protein. The sample contains tens of thousands of distinct CDR3 sequences, 10% to 15% of which appear only once. Time point here: sample taken at primary tumor resection. Tumor, nontumor lung or frozen PBMC supplied whole RNA, sequenced without sorting. This clonotype appeared a few times. Sequences were derived from PBMCs, sampled at surgery. The TCR originated in a male donor with early-stage non-small cell lung cancer.

CDR3 sequence: CASSFDGAAFF. CDR3 bases: TGTGCCAGCAGTTTCGACGGGGCAGCTTTCTTT. This sequence joins TRBV12-3 or TRBV12-4 and TRBJ1-1; maybe TRBD1 (5 bases). The CDR3 is 11 amino acids. V was pared by 3 bases and J by 10 bases, with 9 bases between.